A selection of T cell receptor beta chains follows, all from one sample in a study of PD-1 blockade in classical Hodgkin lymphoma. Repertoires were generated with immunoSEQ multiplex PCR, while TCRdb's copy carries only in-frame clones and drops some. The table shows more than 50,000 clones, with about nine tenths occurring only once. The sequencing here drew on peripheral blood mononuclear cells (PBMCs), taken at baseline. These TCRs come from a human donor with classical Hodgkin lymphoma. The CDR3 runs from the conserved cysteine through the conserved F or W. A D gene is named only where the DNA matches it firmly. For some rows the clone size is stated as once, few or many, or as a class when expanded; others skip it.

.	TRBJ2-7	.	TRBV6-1	CASETLTGEQYF	TGTGCCAGCGAGACCCTCACCGGGGAGCAGTACTTC
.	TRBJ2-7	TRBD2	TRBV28	CASSRTSGLTYEQYF	TGTGCCAGCAGTAGGACTAGCGGATTGACCTACGAGCAGTACTTC
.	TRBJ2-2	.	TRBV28	CASSGDSGRGAGELFF	TGTGCCAGCAGTGGGGATAGCGGAAGGGGGGCCGGGGAGCTGTTTTTT
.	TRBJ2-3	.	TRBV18	CASSPNRPVDTQYF	TGTGCCAGCTCACCGAACAGGCCCGTAGATACGCAGTATTTT
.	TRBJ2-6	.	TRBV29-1	CSVVSQGTSGANVLTF	TGCAGCGTTGTATCACAGGGTACTTCTGGGGCCAACGTCCTGACTTTC
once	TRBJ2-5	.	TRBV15	CATSRVTSGDQETQYF	TGTGCCACCAGCAGAGTGACATCTGGGGACCAAGAGACCCAGTACTTC
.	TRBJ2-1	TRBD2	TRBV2	CASTPGLPNNEQFF	TGTGCCAGCACCCCGGGACTACCCAACAATGAGCAGTTCTTC
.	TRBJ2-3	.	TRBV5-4	CASSPGAPDTQYF	TGTGCCAGCAGCCCCGGGGCCCCAGATACGCAGTATTTT
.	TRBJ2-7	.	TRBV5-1	CASSLMDYEQYF	TGTGCCAGCAGCTTGATGGACTACGAGCAGTACTTC
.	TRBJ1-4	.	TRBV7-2	CASSPRPHATNEKLFF	TGTGCCAGCAGCCCAAGACCCCACGCAACTAATGAAAAACTGTTTTTT
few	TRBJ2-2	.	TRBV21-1	CASSKGTGELFF	TGTGCCAGCAGCAAGGGGACCGGGGAGCTGTTTTTT
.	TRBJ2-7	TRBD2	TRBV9	CASSGTSGYEQYF	TGTGCCAGCAGCGGAACTAGCGGTTACGAGCAGTACTTC
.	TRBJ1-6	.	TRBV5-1	CASRTTSSYNSPLHF	TGCGCCAGCAGAACCACGAGCTCCTATAATTCACCCCTCCACTTT
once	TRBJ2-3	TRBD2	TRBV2	CASTLSGGVDTQYF	TGTGCCAGCACCTTGTCGGGGGGGGTAGATACGCAGTATTTT
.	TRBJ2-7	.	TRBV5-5	CASSLFRELRNEQYF	TGTGCCAGCAGCTTGTTTAGGGAGTTACGCAACGAGCAGTACTTC
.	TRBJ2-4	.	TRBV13	CASSLPGPSGNIQYF	TGTGCCAGCAGCTTACCCGGTCCAAGCGGAAACATTCAGTACTTC
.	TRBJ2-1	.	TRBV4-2	CASSQEGVLTGGTWWSNEQFF	TGTGCCAGCAGCCAAGAGGGGGTGTTGACCGGGGGAACCTGGTGGTCGAATGAGCAGTTCTTC
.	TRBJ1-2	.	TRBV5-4	CASSLFLTYGYTF	TGTGCCAGCAGCTTGTTCCTGACCTATGGCTACACCTTC
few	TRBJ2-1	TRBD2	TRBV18	CASSPSSGGIYNEQFF	TGTGCCAGCTCCCCCTCGAGCGGGGGGATCTACAATGAGCAGTTCTTC
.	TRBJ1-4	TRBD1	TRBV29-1	CSPTSDRATNEKLFF	TGCAGCCCCACCAGCGACAGGGCAACTAATGAAAAACTGTTTTTT
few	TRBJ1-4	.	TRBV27	CASSVWGSLNEKLFF	TGTGCCAGCAGTGTCTGGGGGTCCCTTAATGAAAAACTGTTTTTT
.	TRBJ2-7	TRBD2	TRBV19	CASSPRGISGRADRSDEQYF	TGTGCCAGTAGTCCTCGTGGTATTAGCGGGAGGGCCGATCGTAGCGACGAGCAGTACTTC
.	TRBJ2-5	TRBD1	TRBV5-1	CASSLEGTGQETQYF	TGCGCCAGCAGCTTGGAGGGGACAGGGCAAGAGACCCAGTACTTC
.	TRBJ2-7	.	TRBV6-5	CASRQGSYEQYF	TGTGCCAGCAGACAGGGAAGCTACGAGCAGTACTTC
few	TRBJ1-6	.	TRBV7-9	CASSLALGPLHF	TGTGCCAGCAGCTTAGCGCTGGGTCCCCTCCACTTT
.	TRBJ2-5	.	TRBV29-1	CSVRPQETQYF	TGCAGCGTTAGGCCACAAGAGACCCAGTACTTC
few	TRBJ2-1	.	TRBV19	CASQQGGARYNEQFF	TGTGCCAGCCAGCAGGGGGGGGCGCGTTACAATGAGCAGTTCTTC
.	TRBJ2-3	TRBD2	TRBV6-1	CATLWASGGADTQYF	TGTGCCACCCTCTGGGCTAGCGGGGGGGCAGATACGCAGTATTTT
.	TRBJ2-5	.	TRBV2	CASSEVQETQYF	TGTGCCAGCAGTGAAGTACAAGAGACCCAGTACTTC
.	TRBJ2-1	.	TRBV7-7	CASSFGPTVVGRTDNEQFF	TGTGCTAGCAGCTTTGGCCCCACGGTGGTGGGCCGTACCGACAATGAGCAGTTCTTC
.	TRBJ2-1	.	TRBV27	CASSLQFAVHEQFF	TGTGCCAGCAGTTTACAGTTCGCGGTACATGAGCAGTTCTTC
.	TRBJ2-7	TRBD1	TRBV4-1	CASSQEQGDYEQYF	TGCGCCAGCAGCCAAGAACAGGGGGACTACGAGCAGTACTTC
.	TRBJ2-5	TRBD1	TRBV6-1	CASSIQGVGETQYF	TGTGCCAGCAGCATACAGGGGGTCGGGGAGACCCAGTACTTC
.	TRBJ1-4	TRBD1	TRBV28	CASSPPGQGVEKLFF	TGTGCCAGCAGTCCCCCGGGACAGGGGGTGGAAAAACTGTTTTTT
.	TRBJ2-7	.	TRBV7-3	CASSLSPDSSYEQYF	TGTGCCAGCAGCTTATCCCCGGATAGCTCCTACGAGCAGTACTTC
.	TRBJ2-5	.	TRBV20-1	CSVPNQETQYF	TGCAGTGTCCCCAACCAAGAGACCCAGTACTTC